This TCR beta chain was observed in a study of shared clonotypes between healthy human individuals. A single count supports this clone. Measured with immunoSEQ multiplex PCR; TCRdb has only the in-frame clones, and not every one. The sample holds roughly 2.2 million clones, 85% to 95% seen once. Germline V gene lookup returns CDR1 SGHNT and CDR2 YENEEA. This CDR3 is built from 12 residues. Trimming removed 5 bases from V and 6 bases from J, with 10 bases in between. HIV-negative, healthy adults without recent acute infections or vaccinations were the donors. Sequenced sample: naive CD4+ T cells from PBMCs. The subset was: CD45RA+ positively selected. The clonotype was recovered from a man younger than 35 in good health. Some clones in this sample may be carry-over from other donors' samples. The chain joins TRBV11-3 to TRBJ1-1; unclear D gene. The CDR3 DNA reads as TGTGCCAGCAGCCGTCAAGACTCTGAAGCTTTCTTT. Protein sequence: CASSRQDSEAFF.